One and the same sample provided the 20 T cell receptor beta chains below, sequenced in a study of blood T cell repertoires in COVID-19. Assay used: immunoSEQ multiplex PCR; TCRdb lists only in-frame clones, some missing. The sample yields approximately 400,000 clones, more than 75% seen once. The sequenced sample was PBMCs or T cells enriched from blood (not recorded which). The source of these receptors is a man between 25 and 39 years old who had recovered from COVID-19.

This clone occurred once. The gene calls are TRBV6-6 and TRBJ1-1, with 7 positions matching TRBD1. V dropped 5 bases and J dropped 5; count of bases not matched to a gene: 11. The germline V gene encodes CDR1 MNHNY and CDR2 SVGAGI (reference sequence). CDR3 size: 15 residues. The CDR3 is CASSNFRTGETEAFF. DNA of the CDR3: TGTGCCAGCAGTAATTTTCGAACAGGGGAGACTGAAGCTTTCTTT.

The chain employs TRBV4-3 and TRBJ1-4; D might be TRBD1 (5 bases). V dropped 1 base and J dropped 4 bases, with 7 bases sitting between them. The V gene's germline CDR1 is LGHNA and CDR2 YSLEER. This CDR3 contains 14 residues. The CDR3 bases are TGCGCCAGCAGCCAAGCACAGGTTAATGAAAAACTGTTTTTT. This translates into CASSQAQVNEKLFF.

This chain links TRBV29-1 with TRBJ2-5; 10 nucleotides line up with TRBD1. Germline V gene data show CDR1 as SQVTM and CDR2 as ANQGSEA. Trimming took 2 bases from V and 5 from J; bases not matched to a gene: 8. The CDR3 has 15 residues. CDR3 sequence (DNA): TGCAGCGTTGAAACTGGGACAGGGGATGTCGAGACCCAGTACTTC. Its translation is CSVETGTGDVETQYF.

In regard to this clone: The same CDR3 can be traced to other DNA sequences in this sample. CDR3 DNA: TGTGCCAGCAGTTACTCGACTGGAGGGTATGGCTACACCTTC. This gives the protein CASSYSTGGYGYTF. The gene calls are TRBV6-5 and TRBJ1-2; D is unresolved. This CDR3 has 14 amino acids. The germline V gene has CDR1 MNHEY and CDR2 SVGAGI. V was trimmed by 0 bases and J by 5 bases, leaving 10 bases between them.

The chain links TRBV5-1 to TRBJ2-2, with TRBD1 as a possible D gene (6 bases). The CDR3 is 15 residues long. The V and J ends lost 4 bases and 2 bases respectively, with 12 bases between them. Germline lookup yields CDR1 SGHRS and CDR2 YFSETQ. CDR3 sequence: CASSQDRPNTGELFF. The CDR3 nucleotides read TGCGCCAGCAGCCAGGACAGACCCAACACCGGGGAGCTGTTTTTT.

Remarks on this clone: Distinct nucleotide sequences in the sample also encode this CDR3. The chain couples TRBV18 to TRBJ2-5, with a weak D call TRBD2 (5 bases). This CDR3 contains 14 residues. From germline, CDR1 is KGHSH and CDR2 LQKENI. The ends were cut back, 0 bases at V and 1 base at J, with 6 bases in the middle. For the CDR3, the DNA is TGTGCCAGCTCACCACCGGGGAGCCAAGAGACCCAGTACTTC. It codes for CASSPPGSQETQYF.

J is TRBJ1-6 and V is TRBV27, with D tentatively TRBD1 (6 bases). V lost 3 bases to trimming and J lost 5 bases, with 8 bases between them. CDR1 and CDR2 (germline): MNHEY, SMNVEV (reference sequence). The CDR3 loop spans 14 amino acids. The CDR3 spells CASSFQGNNSPLHF. The CDR3 DNA sequence: TGTGCCAGCAGTTTCCAGGGGAATAATTCACCCCTCCACTTT.

The chain couples TRBV5-4 to TRBJ2-7; D is undetermined. V was clipped by 0 bases and J by 5 bases, with 9 bases between them. Germline loops: CDR1 SGHNT, CDR2 YYREEE (reference sequence). This CDR3 comprises 13 residues. The CDR3 reads CASSLEVSHEQYF. In DNA form, the CDR3 reads TGTGCCAGCAGCTTGGAAGTGAGCCACGAGCAGTACTTC.

The V gene is TRBV5-1, the J gene TRBJ2-3; 7 nucleotides agree with TRBD2. The germline gives CDR1 SGHRS, CDR2 YFSETQ. The junction had 13 bases not matched to a gene; V was cut back by 4 bases and J by 2 bases. This CDR3 has 17 residues. The CDR3 is CASSRSPREPVTDTQYF. CDR3 nucleotides: TGCGCCAGCAGCCGATCACCGCGGGAGCCCGTCACAGATACGCAGTATTTT. Full variable domain (rest looked up from reference TRBV5-1 and TRBJ2-3): KAGVTQTPRYLIKTRGQQVTLSCSPISGHRSVSWYQQTPGQGLQFLFEYFSETQRNKGNFPGRFSGRQFSNSRSEMNVSTLELGDSALYLCASSRSPREPVTDTQYFGPGTRLTVL.

The J gene is TRBJ2-3, the V gene TRBV7-8, with 8 positions matching TRBD1. This CDR3 has 13 residues. After removal of 6 bases from V and 5 bases from J, the junction contained 4 bases not matched to a gene. CDR1 is SGHVS and CDR2 is FQNEAQ in the germline V gene. The DNA of the CDR3 is TGTGCCAGCAGACTTGACAGGGGAGATACGCAGTATTTT. Protein sequence: CASRLDRGDTQYF.

The chain couples TRBV29-1 to TRBJ1-1; 10 nucleotides match TRBD1. This CDR3 has 16 amino acids. V was pared by 4 bases and J by 0 bases, with 8 bases of the junction left unmatched. Germline CDR1 is SQVTM and CDR2 is ANQGSEA. CDR3 DNA sequence: TGCAGCGTTGCCGGGACAGGGGCAGTGATGAACACTGAAGCTTTCTTT. Translation: CSVAGTGAVMNTEAFF.

The CDR3 coding sequence is TGTGCCAGCTCACCCGAAGCGGGGTCGGGCGAGCAGTACTTC. The encoded protein is CASSPEAGSGEQYF. The V call is TRBV18, the J call TRBJ2-7, with 7 nucleotides matching TRBD2. Germline lookup yields CDR1 KGHSH and CDR2 LQKENI. The V segment lost 3 bases and the J segment 6 bases; nucleotides outside the gene matches: 8. CDR3 size: 14 residues. Based on the CDR3 plus reference TRBV18 and TRBJ2-7, the full variable domain is NAGVMQNPRHLVRRRGQEARLRCSPMKGHSHVYWYRQLPEEGLKFMVYLQKENIIDESGMPKERFSAEFPKEGPSILRIQQVVRGDSAAYFCASSPEAGSGEQYFGPGTRLTVT.

The chain is built from TRBV10-2 and TRBJ1-1, with 7 bases fitting TRBD1. The germline V gene has CDR1 WSHSY and CDR2 SAAADI. The CDR3 is 14 residues long. V shed 6 bases, J shed 4 bases, and the junction held 8 bases outside the gene matches. The CDR3 is CASRQEGAGTEAFF. The CDR3, as DNA: TGCGCCAGCAGACAAGAGGGGGCTGGCACTGAAGCTTTCTTT.

The chain is built from TRBV2 and TRBJ2-5; D may be TRBD2 (6 bases). Germline CDR1 SNHLY, CDR2 FYNNEI. CDR3 length equals 12 residues. The V end was cut by 7 bases, the J end by 2 bases, with 8 bases between. For the CDR3, the DNA is TGTGCCAGCACGGGGGAACAAGAGACCCAGTACTTC. This gives the protein CASTGEQETQYF.

As concerns this clone: The same CDR3 also results from other DNA sequences found in this sample. J is TRBJ1-1 and V is TRBV19, with 7 bases matching TRBD1. V trimming: 8 bases; J trimming: 3 bases; junction bases outside the gene matches: 6. The V gene's germline CDR1 is LNHDA and CDR2 SQIVND (reference sequence). The CDR3 loop spans 13 amino acids. The CDR3 loop reads CASSRGRDTEAFF. DNA of the CDR3: TGTGCCAGTTCAAGGGGGCGGGACACTGAAGCTTTCTTT.

The chain couples TRBV29-1 to TRBJ1-2, with D perhaps TRBD1 (5 bases). This CDR3 has 15 residues. V gave up 1 base and J gave up 5 bases, with 17 bases separating them. Germline V lookup: CDR1 SQVTM, CDR2 ANQGSEA. The CDR3 here is CSVEVKDTYGYGYTF. CDR3 bases: TGCAGCGTTGAAGTAAAGGACACCTACGGTTATGGCTACACCTTC.

The CDR3 loop is CASSSTGTNEQFF. CDR3 coding DNA: TGTGCCAGCAGTTCGACAGGGACTAATGAGCAGTTCTTC. The genes are TRBV12-3 or TRBV12-4 and TRBJ2-1, with D maybe TRBD1 (7 bases). V was pared by 4 bases and J by 7 bases, with 11 bases between. The CDR3 length is 13 residues.

Here the CDR3 DNA reads TGTGCCAGCAGCCAAGAACGGACAGCGGTGTACTTC. Protein product: CASSQERTAVYF. This rearrangement joins TRBV3-1 (or the pseudogene TRBV3-2) to TRBJ2-7; D is possibly TRBD1 (6 bases). Germline V gives CDR1 LGHDT, CDR2 YNNKEL (reference sequence). The CDR3 totals 12 residues. V was pared by 0 bases and J by 12 bases, with 12 bases between.

The V and J genes are TRBV10-1 and TRBJ2-7, with D perhaps matching TRBD2 (5 bases). Germline assignment: CDR1 WNHNN and CDR2 SYGVQD (reference sequence). The CDR3 covers 14 residues. Trimming took off 2 bases at V and 7 bases at J, with 15 bases between the two ends. In DNA, the CDR3 is TGCGCCAGCAGTGAGGCAACTAGTCTTCGGGAGCAGTACTTC. As protein: CASSEATSLREQYF.

The sample holds one count of this clone. This rearrangement joins TRBV4-3 to TRBJ1-1; D gene uncertain. The CDR3 covers 15 residues. V lost 0 bases and J 5 bases, leaving 13 bases between the germline ends. Germline CDR1 and CDR2: LGHNA and YSLEER. The CDR3 here is CASSQDGLGYTEAFF. The CDR3 region has the DNA TGCGCCAGCAGCCAAGATGGACTAGGGTATACTGAAGCTTTCTTT.